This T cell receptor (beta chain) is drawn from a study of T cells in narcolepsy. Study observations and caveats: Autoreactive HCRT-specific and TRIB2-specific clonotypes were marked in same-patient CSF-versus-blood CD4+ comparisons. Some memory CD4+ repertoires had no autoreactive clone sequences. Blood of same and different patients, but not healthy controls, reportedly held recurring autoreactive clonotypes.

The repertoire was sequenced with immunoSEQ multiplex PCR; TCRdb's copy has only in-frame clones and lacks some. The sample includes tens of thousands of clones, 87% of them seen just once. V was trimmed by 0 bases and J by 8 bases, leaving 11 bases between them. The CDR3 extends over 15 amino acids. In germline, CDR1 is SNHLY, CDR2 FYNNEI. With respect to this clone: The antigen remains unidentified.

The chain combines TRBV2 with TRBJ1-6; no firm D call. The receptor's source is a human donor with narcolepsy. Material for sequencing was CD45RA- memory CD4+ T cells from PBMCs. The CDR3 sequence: CASSEALLMDSPLHF. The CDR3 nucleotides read TGTGCCAGCAGTGAAGCGCTCTTAATGGATTCACCCCTCCACTTT.